This T cell receptor (beta chain) was obtained from a study of CD8+ T cells in alopecia areata. Germline V CDR1 and CDR2: SGHDT, FRDEAV. V lost 2 bases and J lost 2; bases outside the gene matches: 1. The CDR3 has 14 residues. This clone was seen a few times. Here the gene names and germline are mouse. The missing CDR3 end, 4 residues past where the read stops, is filled in from the germline J gene. Other DNA sequences in this specimen translate into the identical CDR3. Cells pooled from cutaneous lymph nodes were sorted on CD4, CD8alpha, NKG2D, NKG2ACE and other markers. Sequencing templates came from extracted RNA that was reverse transcribed into cDNA. Profiled with immunoSEQ multiplex PCR; TCRdb holds only in-frame clones, not every one. This sample has approximately 280,000 clones, each found more than once.

The sequence was collected from a C3H/HeJ mouse with alopecia areata. This strain's MHC haplotype is H2-k. Sequencing used CD4+ T cells sorted from a lymph node. This chain joins TRBV14 and TRBJ2-5; 8 bases are shared with TRBD2. The CDR3: CASSLGGAQDTQYF. Incomplete CDR3 DNA: TGTGCCAGCAGTTTAGGGGGGGCCCAAGAC.